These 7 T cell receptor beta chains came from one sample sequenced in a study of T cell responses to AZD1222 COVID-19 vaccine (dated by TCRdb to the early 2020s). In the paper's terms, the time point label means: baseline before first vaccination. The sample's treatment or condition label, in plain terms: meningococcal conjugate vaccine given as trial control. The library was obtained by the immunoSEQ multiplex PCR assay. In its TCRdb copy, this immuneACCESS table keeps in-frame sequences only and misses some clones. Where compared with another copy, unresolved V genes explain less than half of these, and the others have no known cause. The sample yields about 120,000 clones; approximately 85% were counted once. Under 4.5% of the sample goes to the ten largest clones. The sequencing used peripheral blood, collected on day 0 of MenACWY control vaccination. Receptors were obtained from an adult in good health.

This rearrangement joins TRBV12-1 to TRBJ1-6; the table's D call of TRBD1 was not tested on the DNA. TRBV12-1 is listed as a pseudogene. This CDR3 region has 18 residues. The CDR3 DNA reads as TGTGCCAGCAGTTACGGACAGGGATGGAGCTCCTATAATTCACCCCTCCACTTT. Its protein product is CASSYGQGWSSYNSPLHF.

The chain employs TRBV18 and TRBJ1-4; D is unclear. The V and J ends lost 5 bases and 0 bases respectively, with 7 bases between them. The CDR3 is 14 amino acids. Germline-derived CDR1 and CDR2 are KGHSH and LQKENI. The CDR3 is CASSTAATNEKLFF. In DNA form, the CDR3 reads TGTGCCAGCTCAACGGCAGCAACTAATGAAAAACTGTTTTTT.

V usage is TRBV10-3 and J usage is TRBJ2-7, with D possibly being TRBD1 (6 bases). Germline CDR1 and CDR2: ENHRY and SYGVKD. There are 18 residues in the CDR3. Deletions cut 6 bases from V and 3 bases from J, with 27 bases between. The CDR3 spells CAIREWTATDDLSYEQYF. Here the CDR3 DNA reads TGTGCCATCAGGGAATGGACAGCAACCGATGACCTAAGCTACGAGCAGTACTTC.

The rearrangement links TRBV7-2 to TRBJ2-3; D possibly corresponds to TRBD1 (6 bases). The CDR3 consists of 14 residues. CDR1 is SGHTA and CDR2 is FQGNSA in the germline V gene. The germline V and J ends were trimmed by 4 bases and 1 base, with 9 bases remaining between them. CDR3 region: CASSSRTGTDTQYF. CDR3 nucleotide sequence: TGTGCCAGCAGCTCACGGACAGGCACAGATACGCAGTATTTT.

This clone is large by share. The CDR3 DNA reads as TGTGCCAGCAGTGAGGGCGGGGGGACCGGAACCGGGGAGCTGTTTTTT. Protein sequence: CASSEGGGTGTGELFF. This chain links TRBV6-4 with TRBJ2-2, with 8 bases fitting TRBD2. This CDR3 region has 16 residues. J was trimmed by 5 bases and V by 3 bases; bases with no gene match: 8. Germline CDR1 is MRHNA and CDR2 is SNTAGT.

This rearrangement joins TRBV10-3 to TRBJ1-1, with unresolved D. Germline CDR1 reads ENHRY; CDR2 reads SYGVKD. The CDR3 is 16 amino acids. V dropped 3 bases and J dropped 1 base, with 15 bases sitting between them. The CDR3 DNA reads TGTGCCATCAGTGACCCTGGAAGCGTCTCGAACACTGAAGCTTTCTTT. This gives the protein CAISDPGSVSNTEAFF.

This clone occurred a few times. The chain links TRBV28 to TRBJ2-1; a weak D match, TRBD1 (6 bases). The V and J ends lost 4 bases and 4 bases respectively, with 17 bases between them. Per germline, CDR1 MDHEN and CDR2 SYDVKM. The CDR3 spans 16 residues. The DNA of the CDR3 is TGTGCCAGCAGTTCTAGAGGGGGACCCCGTTACAATGAGCAGTTCTTC. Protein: CASSSRGGPRYNEQFF. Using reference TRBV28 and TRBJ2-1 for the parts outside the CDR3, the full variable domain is DVKVTQSSRYLVKRTGEKVFLECVQDMDHENMFWYRQDPGLGLRLIYFSYDVKMKEKGDIPEGYSVSREKKERFSLILESASTNQTSMYLCASSSRGGPRYNEQFFGPGTRLTVL.